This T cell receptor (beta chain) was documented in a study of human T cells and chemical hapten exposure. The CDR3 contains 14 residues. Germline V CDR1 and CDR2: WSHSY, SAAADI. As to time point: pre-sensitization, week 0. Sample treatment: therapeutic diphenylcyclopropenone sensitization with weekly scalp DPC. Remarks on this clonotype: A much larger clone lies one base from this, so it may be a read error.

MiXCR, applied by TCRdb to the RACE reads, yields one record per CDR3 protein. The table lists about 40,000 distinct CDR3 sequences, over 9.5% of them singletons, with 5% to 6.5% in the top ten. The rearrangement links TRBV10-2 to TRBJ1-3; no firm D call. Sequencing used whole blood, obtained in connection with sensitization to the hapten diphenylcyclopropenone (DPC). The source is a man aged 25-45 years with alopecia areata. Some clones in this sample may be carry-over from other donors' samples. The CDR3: CASSASRSGNTLYF. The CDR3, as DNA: TGCGCCAGCAGTGCCTCCCGCTCTGGAAACACCTTATATTTT.